One sample yielded the 14 T cell receptor beta chains listed below, sequenced in a study of shared clonotypes between healthy human individuals. Sequencing used immunoSEQ multiplex PCR; TCRdb keeps in-frame clones, though not all of them. The sample consists of hundreds of thousands of clones, 95% to 97% of them appearing once. Terminally differentiated effector memory CD45RA+ cells were excluded from the naive CD8 cells, which were CD45RO-negative and positively selected for CCR7. Specimen: naive CD8+ T cells sorted from blood. The receptor source for this set is a woman between 25 and 40 years old in good health.

The chain has TRBV28 and TRBJ2-7; the match to TRBD2 covers 13 bases. The J segment lost 1 base and the V segment lost 4 bases, leaving 7 bases of the junction unmatched. Germline values: CDR1 MDHEN, CDR2 SYDVKM. The CDR3 runs 17 residues. In nucleotides, the CDR3 is TGTGCCAGCAGTTCCGGACTAGCGGGAGTTAGGTCCTACGAGCAGTACTTC. It codes for CASSSGLAGVRSYEQYF.

The chain has TRBV27 and TRBJ2-7, with 9 bases matching TRBD1. Trimming cost V 6 bases and J 2 bases; bases outside gene matches: 8. Germline loops: CDR1 MNHEY, CDR2 SMNVEV (reference sequence). CDR3 size: 15 residues. For the CDR3, the DNA is TGTGCCAGCAGCCGAGTCGGGACAGGGACCTACGAGCAGTACTTC. This sequence encodes CASSRVGTGTYEQYF.

This clone appeared a few times. CDR3 loop: CASSEPGAETQYF. The CDR3 DNA follows: TGTGCCAGCAGTGAACCGGGGGCAGAGACCCAGTACTTC. V gene TRBV2 combines with J gene TRBJ2-5; D tentatively fits TRBD1 or TRBD2 (6 bases each). The CDR3 has 13 residues. Germline V gene lookup returns CDR1 SNHLY and CDR2 FYNNEI. Trimming stripped 2 bases from V and 4 bases from J, with 8 bases between.

Details on this clone: This CDR3 is also generated by other DNA sequences in the sample. V is TRBV7-3 and J is TRBJ2-2, with D uncertain. The CDR3 length is 13 residues. Germline V gene lookup returns CDR1 SGHTA and CDR2 FQGTGA. Trimming removed 5 bases from V and 4 bases from J, with 8 bases in between. CDR3 sequence: CASSPTGTGELFF. Written as DNA, the CDR3 is TGTGCCAGCAGCCCGACTGGCACCGGGGAGCTGTTTTTT.

The chain combines TRBV19 with TRBJ2-5, with 10 positions matching TRBD2. CDR1 is LNHDA, CDR2 SQIVND, per germline (reference sequence). The CDR3 contains 13 residues. J gave up 3 bases and V 10 bases, and 5 bases lay outside the gene matches. As DNA, the CDR3 is TGTGCCACCCGTGGGACTAGCGAAGAGACCCAGTACTTC. Its protein product is CATRGTSEETQYF.

The chain employs TRBV6-7 and TRBJ2-5; 9 bases fit TRBD1. TRBV6-7 is assigned to the ORF class and has an uncertain function. The CDR3 runs 14 residues. Trimming at V came to 10 bases and at J to 5 bases, leaving 11 bases not matched to a gene. The DNA of the CDR3 is TGTGCCAAAATTGTGGGGACAGGGTCGGAGACCCAGTACTTC. Its protein is CAKIVGTGSETQYF.

The rearrangement joins TRBV28 to TRBJ1-2, with 7 bases identical to TRBD1. Per germline, CDR1 MDHEN and CDR2 SYDVKM. The V segment lost 5 bases and the J segment 3 bases; nucleotides outside the gene matches: 3. CDR3 length: 13 residues. This CDR3 is CASSAQGDYGYTF. For the CDR3, the DNA is TGTGCCAGCAGTGCGCAGGGGGACTATGGCTACACCTTC.

This clone has only one observation. This chain uses TRBV5-6 with TRBJ2-7; D gene ambiguous. Germline loops: CDR1 SGHDT, CDR2 YYEEEE. CDR3 size: 13 residues. V was cut by 1 base and J by 3 bases, with 8 bases left in between. The DNA of the CDR3 is TGTGCCAGCAGCTTGTGGACGAGCTACGAGCAGTACTTC. It encodes CASSLWTSYEQYF. Full variable domain (outside the CDR3, taken from reference TRBV5-6 and TRBJ2-7): DAGVTQSPTHLIKTRGQQVTLRCSPKSGHDTVSWYQQALGQGPQFIFQYYEEEERQRGNFPDRFSGHQFPNYSSELNVNALLLGDSALYLCASSLWTSYEQYFGPGTRLTVT.

The V call is TRBV28, the J call TRBJ1-2; TRBD1 might be the D (6 bases). CDR1 is MDHEN and CDR2 is SYDVKM in the germline V gene. This CDR3 is 12 amino acids long. CDR3 sequence reads: CAAGQRDYGYTF. Written as DNA, the CDR3 is TGTGCGGCAGGACAGCGGGACTATGGCTACACCTTC.

V gene TRBV2 combines with J gene TRBJ1-2; D perhaps matches TRBD1 (5 bases). Germline V gene lookup returns CDR1 SNHLY and CDR2 FYNNEI. The germline V and J ends were trimmed by 7 bases and 7 bases, with 13 bases remaining between them. The CDR3 spans 12 residues. In DNA form, the CDR3 reads TGTGCCAGCATGTCAGGGCTTGGTGGCTACACCTTC. Its translation: CASMSGLGGYTF. The full variable domain, in which reference TRBV2 and TRBJ1-2 provide the parts outside the CDR3, is EPEVTQTPSHQVTQMGQEVILRCVPISNHLYFYWYRQILGQKVEFLVSFYNNEISEKSEIFDDQFSVERPDGSNFTLKIRSTKLEDSAMYFCASMSGLGGYTFGSGTRLTVV.

The rearrangement uses TRBV5-1 and TRBJ2-5, with 11 nucleotides matching TRBD2. V lost 1 base to trimming and J lost 4 bases; unmatched junction nucleotides: 9. Germline CDR1 reads SGHRS; CDR2 reads YFSETQ. The CDR3 consists of 17 residues. This chain's CDR3 is CASSLTSGSGVGETQYF. CDR3 nucleotides: TGCGCCAGCAGCTTGACTAGCGGGAGTGGTGTCGGAGAGACCCAGTACTTC.

The chain joins TRBV4-1 to TRBJ1-4; no definite D call. Germline CDR1 reads MGHRA; CDR2 reads YSYEKL. The CDR3 is 14 residues long. The V end was cut by 7 bases, the J end by 3 bases, with 12 bases between. CDR3 DNA sequence: TGCGCCAGCAAGCCCAGCGGGCCTAATGAAAAACTGTTTTTT. This translates into CASKPSGPNEKLFF.

The chain links TRBV19 to TRBJ2-1, with 9 bases that match TRBD1. CDR1 is LNHDA, CDR2 SQIVND, per germline (reference sequence). The CDR3 covers 14 residues. V lost 8 bases and J lost 6; bases outside the gene matches: 8. The DNA of the CDR3 is TGTGCCAGTCGGGACAGGGAGGAGAGCAATGAGCAGTTCTTC. It codes for CASRDREESNEQFF.

The chain has TRBV7-6 and TRBJ1-1; D is perhaps TRBD1 (6 bases). Germline CDR1 is SGHVS and CDR2 is FNYEAQ. The CDR3 contains 13 residues. The V end was cut by 5 bases, the J end by 0 bases, with 7 bases between. The CDR3 DNA is TGTGCCAGCAGCCACAGGGTGAACACTGAAGCTTTCTTT. Amino acids: CASSHRVNTEAFF.